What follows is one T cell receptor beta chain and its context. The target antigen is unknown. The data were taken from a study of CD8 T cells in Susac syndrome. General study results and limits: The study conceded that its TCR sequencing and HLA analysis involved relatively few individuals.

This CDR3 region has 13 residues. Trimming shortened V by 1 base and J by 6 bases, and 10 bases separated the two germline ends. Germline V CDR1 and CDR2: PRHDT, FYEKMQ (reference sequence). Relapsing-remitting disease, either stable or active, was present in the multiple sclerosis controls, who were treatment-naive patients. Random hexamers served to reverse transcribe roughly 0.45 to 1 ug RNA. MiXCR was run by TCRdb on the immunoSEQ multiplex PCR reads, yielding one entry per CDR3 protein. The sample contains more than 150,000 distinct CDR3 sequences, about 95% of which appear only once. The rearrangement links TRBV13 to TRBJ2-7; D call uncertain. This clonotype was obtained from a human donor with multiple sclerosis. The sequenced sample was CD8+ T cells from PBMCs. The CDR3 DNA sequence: TGTGCCAGCAGCTTAGTAGGGAACCCCGAGCAGTACGTC. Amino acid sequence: CASSLVGNPEQYV.